Shown below are 13 T cell receptor beta chains from a single sample sequenced in a study of blood T cell repertoires in COVID-19. Generated by immunoSEQ multiplex PCR, the TCRdb table keeps only in-frame clones and is missing some. This sample yields about 400,000 clones, of which around 90% are seen a single time; approximately 2.1% belongs to the top ten. Sequencing input: PBMCs or T cells enriched from blood (not recorded which). These receptors all come from a woman between 35 and 50 years old with acute COVID-19.

The chain joins TRBV9 to TRBJ2-5, with D tentatively TRBD2 (6 bases). CDR1 and CDR2 (germline): SGDLS, YYNGEE. Trimming took off 0 bases at V and 6 bases at J, with 9 bases between the two ends. CDR3 length equals 13 residues. The DNA for the CDR3 is TGTGCCAGCAGCGTAGGTCTAGCGCAGACCCAGTACTTC. Protein sequence: CASSVGLAQTQYF.

Only a few counts were recorded for this clone. This chain links TRBV24-1 with TRBJ1-2, with a possible D match to TRBD1 (5 bases). From germline, CDR1 is KGHDR and CDR2 SFDVKD. Trimming pared 7 bases from V and 3 bases from J, leaving 11 bases between. The CDR3 has 13 amino acids. In nucleotides, the CDR3 is TGTGCCACCAGAGGAGGGGCAGACTATGGCTACACCTTC. Encoded protein: CATRGGADYGYTF.

The chain joins TRBV9 to TRBJ2-5, with D possibly TRBD2 on 6 matching bases. Trimming shortened V by 2 bases and J by 5 bases, and 13 bases separated the two germline ends. Germline V lookup: CDR1 SGDLS, CDR2 YYNGEE. This CDR3 region has 14 residues. The CDR3 DNA sequence: TGTGCCAGCAGCGTGGGAGCGGGTAGGGAGACCCAGTACTTC. This translates into CASSVGAGRETQYF.

This clone was counted a few times. The rearrangement links TRBV6-5 to TRBJ2-7; possibly TRBD1 for D (6 bases). V lost 2 bases to trimming and J lost 0 bases, with 11 bases between them. The CDR3 length is 15 residues. Germline V gene lookup returns CDR1 MNHEY and CDR2 SVGAGI. The CDR3 is CASSYGQILSYEQYF. For the CDR3, the DNA is TGTGCCAGCAGTTACGGACAGATCCTCTCCTACGAGCAGTACTTC.

This clone appeared a single time. This sequence joins TRBV6-5 and TRBJ2-4, with TRBD1 matching over 7 bases. From germline, CDR1 is MNHEY and CDR2 SVGAGI. The CDR3 is 16 amino acids. V lost 0 bases to trimming and J lost 7 bases; unmatched junction nucleotides: 9. Here the CDR3 DNA reads TGTGCCAGCAGTTACTCGAATCCGGCAGGGGGTAACATTCAGTACTTC. Amino acids: CASSYSNPAGGNIQYF.

The sample holds one count of this clone. The V gene is TRBV29-1, the J gene TRBJ1-1, with D maybe TRBD1 (6 bases). This CDR3 comprises 13 residues. The V gene lost 6 bases and the J gene lost 1 base, with 12 bases spanning the gap. CDR1 is SQVTM and CDR2 is ANQGSEA in the germline V gene. CDR3 loop: CSVSTGSNTEAFF. DNA for the CDR3: TGCAGCGTATCGACAGGATCGAACACTGAAGCTTTCTTT. Complete variable domain (other parts from reference TRBV29-1 and TRBJ1-1): SAVISQKPSRDICQRGTSLTIQCQVDSQVTMMFWYRQQPGQSLTLIATANQGSEATYESGFVIDKFPISRPNLTFSTLTVSNMSPEDSSIYLCSVSTGSNTEAFFGQGTRLTVV.

This clone has just one count. This chain joins TRBV5-6 and TRBJ2-3, with 11 positions matching TRBD2. The germline gives CDR1 SGHDT, CDR2 YYEEEE. This CDR3 spans 15 amino acids. Unmatched junction bases numbered 4, after V lost 2 bases and J lost 5 bases. The CDR3 region has the DNA TGTGCCAGCAGCTTTAGCGGGGGGGCCCAAGATACGCAGTATTTT. Its protein is CASSFSGGAQDTQYF.

V is TRBV7-8 and J is TRBJ1-1; no definite D call. In germline, CDR1 is SGHVS, CDR2 FQNEAQ. V dropped 1 base and J dropped 2 bases, with 5 bases sitting between them. The CDR3 loop spans 13 amino acids. The CDR3 DNA reads as TGTGCCAGCAGCTTAGGAAGCAACACTGAAGCTTTCTTT. Its translation is CASSLGSNTEAFF.

CDR3 in amino acids: CASSRTGTPQETQYF. The CDR3 region has the DNA TGTGCCAGCTCACGCACCGGGACACCGCAAGAGACCCAGTACTTC. This sequence joins TRBV18 and TRBJ2-5, with a weak D call TRBD1 (6 bases). The germline V gene encodes CDR1 KGHSH and CDR2 LQKENI. Trimming cost V 4 bases and J 2 bases, with 14 bases left between them. The CDR3 covers 15 residues.

The V call is TRBV6-5, the J call TRBJ2-1; possible D gene TRBD2, 6 bases. The CDR3 has 13 residues. Trimming cost V 6 bases and J 2 bases, with 8 bases left between them. Per the germline V gene, CDR1 is MNHEY and CDR2 is SVGAGI. The CDR3 DNA follows: TGTGCCAGCAGCGGGAGACCCTACAATGAGCAGTTCTTC. As protein: CASSGRPYNEQFF.

This clone was counted between two and nine times. The rearrangement joins TRBV5-6 to TRBJ2-7; weak D call: TRBD1 (5 bases). The germline V gene encodes CDR1 SGHDT and CDR2 YYEEEE. CDR3 size: 14 residues. V lost 4 bases and J lost 0, with 11 bases in between. The CDR3 bases are TGTGCCAGCAGCACCGACAGTTACTCCTACGAGCAGTACTTC. It codes for CASSTDSYSYEQYF.

The chain combines TRBV18 with TRBJ1-1, with a possible D match to TRBD1 (5 bases). The CDR3 covers 15 residues. V was trimmed by 2 bases and J by 5 bases, leaving 15 bases between them. CDR1 is KGHSH, CDR2 LQKENI, per germline. The CDR3 here is CASSPIQGLGTEAFF. The CDR3 region has the DNA TGTGCCAGCTCACCAATCCAGGGTCTAGGGACTGAAGCTTTCTTT.

Worth noting for this clone: The DNA is left out, because the CDR3 cannot be placed on it with certainty; the CDR3 is given as TCRdb lists it. The rearrangement uses TRBV21-1 and TRBJ1-2; the table gives TRBD1 as D, unverified against the DNA. TRBV21-1 is labeled a pseudogene. The CDR3 length equals 19 residues, ends included. CDR3 protein: CASSKVGSGNRGPNYGYTF.